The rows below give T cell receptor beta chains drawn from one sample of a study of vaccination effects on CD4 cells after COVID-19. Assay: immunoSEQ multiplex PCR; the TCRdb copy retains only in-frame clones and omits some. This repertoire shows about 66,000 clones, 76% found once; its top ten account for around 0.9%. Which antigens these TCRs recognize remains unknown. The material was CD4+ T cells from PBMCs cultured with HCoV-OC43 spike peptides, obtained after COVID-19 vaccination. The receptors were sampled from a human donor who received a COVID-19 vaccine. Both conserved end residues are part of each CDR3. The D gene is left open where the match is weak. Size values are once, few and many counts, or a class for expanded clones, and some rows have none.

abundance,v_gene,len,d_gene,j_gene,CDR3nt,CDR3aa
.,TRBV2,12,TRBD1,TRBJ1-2,TGTGCCAGCAGGGGACAGATTGAGGAGGACACCTTC,CASRGQIEEDTF
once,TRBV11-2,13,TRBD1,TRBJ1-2,TGTGCCAGCAGCTTAGGGACAGGGTCTGGCTACACCTTC,CASSLGTGSGYTF
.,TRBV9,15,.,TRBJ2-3,TGTGCCAGCAGCGTCCTCGGGACTGTTGTGGATACGCAGTATTTT,CASSVLGTVVDTQYF
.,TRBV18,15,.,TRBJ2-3,TGTGCCAGCTCACTTCTCTCCCCCAGCACAGATACGCAGTATTTT,CASSLLSPSTDTQYF
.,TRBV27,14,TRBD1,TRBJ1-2,TGTGCCAGCAGAAAAATTGGGACAGGGAATGGCTACACCTTC,CASRKIGTGNGYTF
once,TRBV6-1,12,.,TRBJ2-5,TGTGCCAGCAGGGGCGTGACAGAGACCCAGTACTTC,CASRGVTETQYF
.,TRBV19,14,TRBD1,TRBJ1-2,TGTGCCAGTAGTATACAGGGGGGGATCTATGGCTACACCTTC,CASSIQGGIYGYTF
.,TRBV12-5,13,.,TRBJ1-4,TGTGCTAGTGGTTTTGGAACGATTGAAAAACTGTTTTTT,CASGFGTIEKLFF
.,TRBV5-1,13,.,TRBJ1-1,TGCGCCAGCAGCCAGGGACAGAACACTGAAGCTTTCTTT,CASSQGQNTEAFF
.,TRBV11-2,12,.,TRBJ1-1,TGTGCCAGCAGCTTGGGGGGTGGTGAAGCTTTCTTT,CASSLGGGEAFF
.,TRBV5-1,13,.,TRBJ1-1,TGCGCCAGCAGCACCCGGGACATTACTGAAGCTTTCTTT,CASSTRDITEAFF
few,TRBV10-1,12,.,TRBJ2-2,TGCGCCAGCAGTGATGTCACCGGGGAGCTGTTTTTT,CASSDVTGELFF
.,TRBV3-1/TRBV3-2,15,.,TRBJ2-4,TGTGCCAGCAGTCCTCAAATTTTAGCCAAAAACATTCAGTACTTC,CASSPQILAKNIQYF
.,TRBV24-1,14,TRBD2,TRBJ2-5,TGTGCCACCAGTGACAGACTAGCGGGAGAGACCCAGTACTTC,CATSDRLAGETQYF
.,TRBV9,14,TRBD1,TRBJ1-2,TGTGCCAGCAGCCCCGGGACAGCTAACTATGGCTACACCTTC,CASSPGTANYGYTF
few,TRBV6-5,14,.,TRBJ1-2,TGTGCCAGCACCCGACTGGGGGGGCTCGATGGCTACACCTTC,CASTRLGGLDGYTF
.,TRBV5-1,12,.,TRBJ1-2,TGCGCCAGCAGCTTGGTTGGGGACGGCTACACCTTC,CASSLVGDGYTF
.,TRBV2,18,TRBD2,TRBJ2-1,TGTGCCAGCAGTGGAAGGGGTAGCGGGGGGCTCTCCTACAATGAGCAGTTCTTC,CASSGRGSGGLSYNEQFF
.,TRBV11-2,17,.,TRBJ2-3,TGTGCCAGCAGCTTAGGACCAAGGGTGGCCCCCACAGATACGCAGTATTTT,CASSLGPRVAPTDTQYF
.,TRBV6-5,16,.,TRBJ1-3,TGTGCCAGCAGTTTCGGGTCCCCTAAAACAGGAAACACCATATATTTT,CASSFGSPKTGNTIYF
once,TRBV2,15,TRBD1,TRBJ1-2,TGTGCCAGCAGCACAAACAGGGGATCTAACTATGGCTACACCTTC,CASSTNRGSNYGYTF
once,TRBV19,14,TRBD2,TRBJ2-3,TGTGCCAGTAGTATGCAGACTAGCTGGGATACGCAGTATTTT,CASSMQTSWDTQYF
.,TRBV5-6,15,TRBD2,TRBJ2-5,TGTGCCAGCAGCGCTGAGCGGGGGGTCCAAGAGACCCAGTACTTC,CASSAERGVQETQYF
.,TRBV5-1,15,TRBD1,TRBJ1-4,TGCGCCAGCAGCTTGGAGGGACAGAGCAATGAAAAACTGTTTTTT,CASSLEGQSNEKLFF
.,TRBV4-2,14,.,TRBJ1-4,TGTGCCAGCAGCCAAGATTGGGGTGCTGAAAAACTGTTTTTT,CASSQDWGAEKLFF
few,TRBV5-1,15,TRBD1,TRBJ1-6,TGCGCCAGCAGCTTGGCCGCGACAGGGAATTCACCCCTCCACTTT,CASSLAATGNSPLHF
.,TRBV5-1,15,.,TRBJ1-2,TGCGCCAGCAGCCGGGGGGGGGTCGAAAACTATGGCTACACCTTC,CASSRGGVENYGYTF
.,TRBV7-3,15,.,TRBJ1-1,TGTGCCAGCAGCTTAGGGGGGGCCCGGAACACTGAAGCTTTCTTT,CASSLGGARNTEAFF
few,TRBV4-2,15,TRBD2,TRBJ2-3,TGTGCCAGCAGCGGGCTAGCGGGGGGCACAGATACGCAGTATTTT,CASSGLAGGTDTQYF
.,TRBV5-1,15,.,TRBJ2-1,TGCGCCAGCAGCTTGGACTTCAGCTCCTACAATGAGCAGTTCTTC,CASSLDFSSYNEQFF
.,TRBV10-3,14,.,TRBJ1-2,TGTGCCATCAGTGAGGAGGGTAGGAGGGATGGCTACACCTTC,CAISEEGRRDGYTF
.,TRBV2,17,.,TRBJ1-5,TGTGCCAGCAGTGCGCTTTTGTGGGACGATAGCAATCAGCCCCAGCATTTT,CASSALLWDDSNQPQHF
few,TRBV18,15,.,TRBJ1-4,TGTGCCAGCTCACCACGGGGGGCTTTAGGTGAAAAACTGTTTTTT,CASSPRGALGEKLFF
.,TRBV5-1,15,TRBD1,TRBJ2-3,TGCGCCAGCAGCTCCATGACAGGGGTCACAGATACGCAGTATTTT,CASSSMTGVTDTQYF
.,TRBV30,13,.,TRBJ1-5,TGTGCCTGGAGCCCTGATACAAATCAGCCCCAGCATTTT,CAWSPDTNQPQHF
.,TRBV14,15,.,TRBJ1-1,TGTGCCAGCAGCCGCAGGAGGAGGTTGGTGGCTGAAGCTTTCTTT,CASSRRRRLVAEAFF
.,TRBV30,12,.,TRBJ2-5,TGTGCCTGGAGGAGCCAGGGGGAGACCCAGTACTTC,CAWRSQGETQYF
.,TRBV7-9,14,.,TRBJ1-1,TGTGCCAGCAGCTTAGGGGCGAGGACAACTGAAGCTTTCTTT,CASSLGARTTEAFF
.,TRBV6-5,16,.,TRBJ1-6,TGTGCCAGCAGTTACTCAGGGGCTACAAATAATTCACCCCTCCACTTT,CASSYSGATNNSPLHF
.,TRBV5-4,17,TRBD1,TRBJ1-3,TGTGCCAGCAGCAAGGGACAGGGGGCGATGGCTGGAAACACCATATATTTT,CASSKGQGAMAGNTIYF
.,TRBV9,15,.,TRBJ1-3,TGTGCCAGCAGCGCCACAGGCTTCTCTGGAAACACCATATATTTT,CASSATGFSGNTIYF
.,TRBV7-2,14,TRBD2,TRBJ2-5,TGTGCCAGCAGCTCTTCGCGGGGGGCTGAGACCCAGTACTTC,CASSSSRGAETQYF
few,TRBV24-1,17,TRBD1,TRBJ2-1,TGTGCCACCAGTGATTTTGCAGGGACAGGGGGTTCTAATGAGCAGTTCTTC,CATSDFAGTGGSNEQFF
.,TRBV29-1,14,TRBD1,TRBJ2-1,TGCAGCGTTCGGAAGGGGGCCTTATACAATGAGCAGTTCTTC,CSVRKGALYNEQFF
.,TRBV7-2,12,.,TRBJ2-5,TGTGCCAGCAGCCGCCGAGTAGAGACCCAGTACTTC,CASSRRVETQYF
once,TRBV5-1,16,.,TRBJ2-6,TGCGCCAGCAGCTCCGGACAGCACTCTGGGGCCAACGTCCTGACTTTC,CASSSGQHSGANVLTF
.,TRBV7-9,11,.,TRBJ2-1,TGTGCCAGCAGCTTATTCAATGAGCAGTTCTTC,CASSLFNEQFF
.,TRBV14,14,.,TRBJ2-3,TGTGCCAGCAGCCAAGATTTAAATGTGTATACGCAGTATTTT,CASSQDLNVYTQYF
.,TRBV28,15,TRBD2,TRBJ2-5,TGTGCCAGCAGAAGTAGGACTAGCGGTATGGAGACCCAGTACTTC,CASRSRTSGMETQYF
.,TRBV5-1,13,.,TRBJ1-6,TGCGCCAGCAGCTACTCCCAGGAATCACCCCTCCACTTT,CASSYSQESPLHF
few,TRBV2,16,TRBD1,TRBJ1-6,TGTGCCAGCAGTGAAGCCGGGACAGGGGAGGGCTCACCCCTCCACTTT,CASSEAGTGEGSPLHF
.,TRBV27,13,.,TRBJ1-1,TGTGCCAGCAGTTCGGGGATGGGTATGGTAGCTTTCTTT,CASSSGMGMVAFF
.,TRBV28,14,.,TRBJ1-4,TGTGCCAGCAGCTCAGCAGCAACTAATGAAAAACTGTTTTTT,CASSSAATNEKLFF
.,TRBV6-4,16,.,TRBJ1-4,TGTGCCAGCAGTGTAGAACCCAGGGGATCTAATGAAAAACTGTTTTTT,CASSVEPRGSNEKLFF
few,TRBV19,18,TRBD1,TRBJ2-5,TGTGCCAGTAGTATAGGTAGGACAGGGTATACACCCCAAGAGACCCAGTACTTC,CASSIGRTGYTPQETQYF
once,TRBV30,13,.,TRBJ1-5,TGTGCCTGGAGTAAAGGGGAGAATCAGCCCCAGCATTTT,CAWSKGENQPQHF
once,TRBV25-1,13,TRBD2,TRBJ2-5,TGTGCCAGCAGTGTTGGGGGGGGAGAGACCCAGTACTTC,CASSVGGGETQYF
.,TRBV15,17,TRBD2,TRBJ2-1,TGTGCCACCAGCAGAGCTCACCTAGCGGGCTCCTACAATGAGCAGTTCTTC,CATSRAHLAGSYNEQFF